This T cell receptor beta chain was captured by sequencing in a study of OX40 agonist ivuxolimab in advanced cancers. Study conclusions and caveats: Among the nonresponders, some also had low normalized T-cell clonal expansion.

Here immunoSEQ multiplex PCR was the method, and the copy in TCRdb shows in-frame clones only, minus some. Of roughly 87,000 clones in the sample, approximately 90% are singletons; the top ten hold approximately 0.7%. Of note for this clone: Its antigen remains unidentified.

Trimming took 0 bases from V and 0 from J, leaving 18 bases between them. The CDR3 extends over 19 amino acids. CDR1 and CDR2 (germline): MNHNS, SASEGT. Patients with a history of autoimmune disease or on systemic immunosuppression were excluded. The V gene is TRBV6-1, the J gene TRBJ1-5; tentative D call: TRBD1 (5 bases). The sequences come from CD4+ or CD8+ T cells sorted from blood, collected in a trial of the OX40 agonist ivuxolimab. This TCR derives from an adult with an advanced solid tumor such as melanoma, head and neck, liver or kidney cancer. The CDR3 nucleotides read TGTGCCAGCAGTGAAGCCCTAGCCGGGCAGGGATTTAGCAATCAGCCCCAGCATTTT. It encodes CASSEALAGQGFSNQPQHF.